The present TCR beta chain was sequenced within a study of blood T cell repertoires in COVID-19. Looking at the study overall: Acute and convalescent COVID-19 samples came from the United States, Italy and Spain. T cells, B-cell-depleted T cells, or PBMCs supplied cDNA or gDNA.

This CDR3 has 17 amino acids. The junction had 15 bases not matched to a gene; V was cut back by 5 bases and J by 5 bases. The germline V gene encodes CDR1 SGHAT and CDR2 FQNNGV. This clone was picked up one time. Authors' data handling: How many nucleated cells were present was estimated from reference gene primer amplification. The data were produced by immunoSEQ multiplex PCR, yet TCRdb's version contains in-frame clones alone and is incomplete. The V and J calls and clone size were taken over from that table, and D and trimming were inferred from the DNA. The sample holds some 97,000 clones, about 85% seen once.

The clonotype was recovered from a man aged 45-65 years with active or convalescent COVID-19. V is TRBV11-2 and J is TRBJ2-5; 9 positions match TRBD2. Material for sequencing was peripheral blood. CDR3: CASSKGWSGRPLETQYF. The DNA for the CDR3 is TGTGCCAGCAGCAAGGGTTGGAGCGGGAGGCCGCTCGAGACCCAGTACTTC.